Listed below are T cell receptor beta chains from one sample, sequenced in a study of long-term antiretroviral therapy in people with HIV. The method was immunoSEQ multiplex PCR; TCRdb's version includes in-frame clones alone and lacks a portion of them. The sample lists approximately 12,000 clones, around 89% seen once, with 15% to 20% in the top ten. The sample was unsorted PBMCs, taken 0.2 years before starting antiretroviral therapy. The receptors originated from a woman aged 40 to 50 with HIV. The CDR3 runs from the conserved cysteine through the conserved F or W. A D gene is named only where the DNA matches it firmly. Expanded clones are given a class, and other clones once, few, many or no size at all.

abundance: NA
v_gene: TRBV30
d_gene: NA
CDR3aa: CAWAKLINTIYF

abundance: NA
v_gene: TRBV4-3
d_gene: NA
CDR3aa: CASSQDMGSFQAAPQHF

abundance: NA
v_gene: TRBV9
d_gene: NA
CDR3aa: CASSVIGGRGNTIYF

abundance: NA
v_gene: TRBV7-9
d_gene: NA
CDR3aa: CASSSVAGAEGANVLTF

abundance: NA
v_gene: TRBV15
d_gene: NA
CDR3aa: CATRRVVSGSGVNTEAFF

abundance: NA
v_gene: TRBV5-1
d_gene: NA
CDR3aa: CASSLDVTEEADTQYF

abundance: NA
v_gene: TRBV27
d_gene: TRBD1
CDR3aa: CASSFSVGQAGEQYF

abundance: once
v_gene: TRBV25-1
d_gene: NA
CDR3aa: CASSEVSSGSGKNIQYF

abundance: once
v_gene: TRBV27
d_gene: TRBD1
CDR3aa: CASSARTGNNQPQHF

abundance: NA
v_gene: TRBV7-2
d_gene: TRBD2
CDR3aa: CASSLGVAGSQETQYF

abundance: NA
v_gene: TRBV11-2
d_gene: NA
CDR3aa: CASSRLIEVGYTF

abundance: NA
v_gene: TRBV7-9
d_gene: NA
CDR3aa: CASSLQQGMGEKLFF

abundance: NA
v_gene: TRBV4-3
d_gene: NA
CDR3aa: CASSRTAGAAYEQYF

abundance: NA
v_gene: TRBV19
d_gene: TRBD1
CDR3aa: CASCGTDYGYTF

abundance: NA
v_gene: TRBV28
d_gene: NA
CDR3aa: CASSLYAPWAEKEETQYF

abundance: NA
v_gene: TRBV5-4
d_gene: TRBD1
CDR3aa: CASSRGTGLSGYTF

abundance: NA
v_gene: TRBV9
d_gene: NA
CDR3aa: CASSVFSGRTDTQYF

abundance: few
v_gene: TRBV19
d_gene: NA
CDR3aa: CASSRAPGYYEQYF

abundance: NA
v_gene: TRBV20-1
d_gene: NA
CDR3aa: CSARRGREHTF

abundance: NA
v_gene: TRBV5-4
d_gene: NA
CDR3aa: CASSPTGLGETQYF

abundance: once
v_gene: TRBV14
d_gene: NA
CDR3aa: CASSPRLTAGEQYF

abundance: once
v_gene: TRBV7-2
d_gene: TRBD1
CDR3aa: CASSLSGQGLAEAFF

abundance: NA
v_gene: TRBV5-5
d_gene: TRBD1
CDR3aa: CASSWQGEYEQYF

abundance: once
v_gene: TRBV5-1
d_gene: TRBD1
CDR3aa: CASSLTGGKFGDTQYF

abundance: NA
v_gene: TRBV4-3
d_gene: TRBD1
CDR3aa: CASSQMTGDNEKLFF

abundance: NA
v_gene: TRBV10-2
d_gene: TRBD1
CDR3aa: CASSDPTGINQPQHF

abundance: NA
v_gene: TRBV10-3
d_gene: TRBD2
CDR3aa: CASTGGVQETQYF

abundance: NA
v_gene: TRBV6-1
d_gene: NA
CDR3aa: CASSEVTGRGTDTQYF

abundance: few
v_gene: TRBV18
d_gene: NA
CDR3aa: CASSPGMMDTEAFF

abundance: NA
v_gene: TRBV13
d_gene: NA
CDR3aa: CASSRWTLHQETQYF

abundance: NA
v_gene: TRBV7-9
d_gene: NA
CDR3aa: CASSLAGGRLDEQFF

abundance: NA
v_gene: TRBV5-6
d_gene: TRBD1
CDR3aa: CASSSGQGRMANEKLFF

abundance: NA
v_gene: TRBV6-1
d_gene: NA
CDR3aa: CASSESQSGNQPQHF

abundance: NA
v_gene: TRBV30
d_gene: NA
CDR3aa: CAWRTPGTYEQYF

abundance: NA
v_gene: TRBV10-1
d_gene: NA
CDR3aa: CASRAGQLTGELFF

abundance: NA
v_gene: TRBV6-1
d_gene: NA
CDR3aa: CASSEMRGLAKNIQYF